This T cell receptor beta chain was retrieved from a study of T cells in Graves' hyperthyroidism and ophthalmopathy. Germline V gene data show CDR1 as MNHEY and CDR2 as SVGEGT. The CDR3 runs 14 residues. With 0 bases removed from V and 0 bases from J, the gap between germline ends came to 5 bases. It was RNA transcripts that yielded the amplified TCR beta CDR3 regions. TCR CDR3 regions were first amplified by RT-PCR with HTBI primers. TCRdb fed the multiplex PCR reads into MiXCR, producing one record per CDR3 protein. The table shows roughly 300,000 distinct CDR3 sequences, with approximately 22% occurring only once. Hyperthyroidism had been newly diagnosed in patients aged 18 to 65, and its duration was under 2 months.

This chain links TRBV6-2 or TRBV6-3 with TRBJ1-1; D is uncertain. This sequence originates from a woman between 45 and 65 years old with Graves' hyperthyroidism. Material: blood. DNA of the CDR3: TGTGCCAGCAGTTACTCCTACTTGAACACTGAAGCTTTCTTT. Protein: CASSYSYLNTEAFF.